The TCR beta chain under discussion was sequenced for a study of spatial heterogeneity in lung cancer. The time point: sample taken at primary tumor resection. The study sequenced unsorted whole RNA from tumor, nontumor lung or frozen PBMC. CDR1 KGHDR and CDR2 SFDVKD come from the germline V gene. Unmatched junction bases numbered 2, after V lost 3 bases and J lost 5 bases. The CDR3 extends over 14 amino acids. Carried by each TCR cDNA molecule was a unique molecular identifier. Via MiXCR, TCRdb re-called the 5' RACE reads, giving one row per CDR3 protein. Of about 23,000 distinct CDR3 sequences in the sample, roughly 4.5% are singletons; the top ten hold less than 5.5%. In its sample, this clonotype was seen many times.

J is TRBJ1-4 and V is TRBV24-1; 7 nucleotides agree with TRBD1. Source: PBMCs, taken at surgery. The receptor's source is a male donor with early-stage non-small cell lung cancer. CDR3 protein: CATSDQTGNEKLFF. The DNA of the CDR3 is TGTGCCACCAGTGATCAGACAGGGAATGAAAAACTGTTTTTT.